Each of the 15 T cell receptor beta chains below was sequenced from the same sample in a study of OX40 agonist ivuxolimab in advanced cancers. The table came from immunoSEQ multiplex PCR; TCRdb's copy has only in-frame clones and leaves some out. Here the sample spans around 72,000 clones, around 86% being singletons. This specimen was CD4+ or CD8+ T cells sorted from blood, taken in a trial of the OX40 agonist ivuxolimab. The source of these receptors is an adult with an advanced solid tumor such as melanoma, head and neck, liver or kidney cancer.

The CDR3 nucleotides are TGTGCCAGCAGGGTTGGTGGCTTTGCAGCTTTCTTT. As protein: CASRVGGFAAFF. This chain links TRBV6-6 with TRBJ1-1; D unresolved. Germline V lookup: CDR1 MNHNY, CDR2 SVGAGI (reference sequence). CDR3 length: 12 residues. The V and J ends lost 6 bases and 10 bases respectively, with 15 bases between them.

This clone was seen only once. The chain employs TRBV11-2 and TRBJ2-1; the D call may be TRBD1 or TRBD2 (6 bases each). The germline V gene has CDR1 SGHAT and CDR2 FQNNGV. The CDR3 loop spans 18 amino acids. The V and J ends lost 5 bases and 1 base respectively, with 21 bases between them. In nucleotides, the CDR3 is TGTGCCAGCAGCACCAGGGGTGCGGGGAAGGAGTCCTACAATGAGCAGTTCTTC. Translating gives CASSTRGAGKESYNEQFF.

The V call is TRBV28, the J call TRBJ2-1, with 8 bases matching TRBD2. Unmatched junction bases numbered 7, after V lost 8 bases and J lost 7 bases. CDR1 and CDR2 (germline): MDHEN, SYDVKM. The CDR3 totals 13 residues. The CDR3 is CASLRGGGNEQFF. The DNA for the CDR3 is TGTGCCAGCCTCCGGGGGGGAGGGAATGAGCAGTTCTTC.

The table lists this clone with many counts. CDR3 sequence: CASSLVLRTLANTGELFF. The CDR3 nucleotides read TGCGCCAGCAGCTTGGTTCTGCGGACACTGGCGAACACCGGGGAGCTGTTTTTT. The chain links TRBV5-1 to TRBJ2-2; tentative D call: TRBD1 (5 bases). The CDR3 consists of 18 residues. The V end lost 0 bases, the J end lost 0 bases, and 15 bases lay between the germline ends. The germline V gene has CDR1 SGHRS and CDR2 YFSETQ.

V is TRBV5-1 and J is TRBJ1-1; possibly TRBD1 for D (5 bases). With 3 bases removed from V and 10 bases from J, the gap between germline ends came to 19 bases. This CDR3 contains 14 residues. Germline CDR1 is SGHRS and CDR2 is YFSETQ. The CDR3 nucleotides are TGCGCCAGCAGCTCGTCCGGGCCCTCGAGGGGAGCTTTCTTT. This gives the protein CASSSSGPSRGAFF.

This clone was seen repeatedly, ten times or more. J is TRBJ1-5 and V is TRBV2; D uncertain. Germline loops: CDR1 SNHLY, CDR2 FYNNEI. The CDR3 totals 15 residues. With 6 bases removed from V and 4 bases from J, the gap between germline ends came to 16 bases. As DNA, the CDR3 is TGTGCCAGCAGAAACGAAGACCGACCAAATCAGCCCCAGCATTTT. This codes for CASRNEDRPNQPQHF. The full variable domain, with the rest looked up from reference TRBV2 and TRBJ1-5, is EPEVTQTPSHQVTQMGQEVILRCVPISNHLYFYWYRQILGQKVEFLVSFYNNEISEKSEIFDDQFSVERPDGSNFTLKIRSTKLEDSAMYFCASRNEDRPNQPQHFGDGTRLSIL.

There are a few counts of this clone. This chain links TRBV19 with TRBJ2-6; the D gene is possibly TRBD1 (5 bases). The germline CDR1 and CDR2 sequences are LNHDA and SQIVND (reference sequence). This CDR3 region has 16 residues. The V end was cut by 5 bases, the J end by 0 bases, with 11 bases between. Here the CDR3 reads CASSRQLSSGANVLTF. Written as DNA, the CDR3 is TGTGCCAGTAGTCGACAGTTATCCTCTGGGGCCAACGTCCTGACTTTC.

The V call is TRBV7-2, the J call TRBJ2-1, with D perhaps TRBD1 (5 bases). Germline V gene data show CDR1 as SGHTA and CDR2 as FQGNSA. Trimming stripped 4 bases from V and 4 bases from J, with 8 bases between. CDR3 length equals 13 residues. CDR3 amino acids: CASSSQGYNEQFF. CDR3 nucleotides: TGTGCCAGCAGCTCCCAGGGTTACAATGAGCAGTTCTTC.

In this sample, this clone turned up a few times. This rearrangement joins TRBV29-1 to TRBJ1-2; weak D call: TRBD1 (5 bases). The CDR3 loop spans 12 amino acids. The germline CDR1 and CDR2 sequences are SQVTM and ANQGSEA. Trimming left V 6 bases short and J 3 bases short, with 11 bases between. The CDR3 sequence is CSVAIRDYGYTF. CDR3 nucleotides: TGCAGCGTCGCTATCAGGGACTATGGCTACACCTTC.

This rearrangement joins TRBV2 to TRBJ2-3; 8 bases agree with TRBD2. Germline CDR1 reads SNHLY; CDR2 reads FYNNEI. After removal of 7 bases from V and 0 bases from J, the junction contained 9 bases not matched to a gene. The CDR3 loop spans 16 amino acids. DNA of the CDR3: TGTGCCAGCAAGCTTCAGGGGACTAGGAGCACAGATACGCAGTATTTT. This sequence encodes CASKLQGTRSTDTQYF.

Only a few counts were recorded for this clone. The rearrangement links TRBV11-2 to TRBJ2-7; 9 positions agree with TRBD1. The germline V gene encodes CDR1 SGHAT and CDR2 FQNNGV. This CDR3 contains 14 residues. CDR3 coding DNA: TGTGCCAGCAGCTCAAGCCGGGACAGGGTCTTCGTGCACGTC. The encoded protein is CASSSSRDRVFVHV.

This clone was observed a few times. Other nucleotide sequences in the sample specify the same CDR3. This rearrangement joins TRBV14 to TRBJ1-1, with D unresolved. Germline V CDR1 and CDR2: SGHDN, FVKESK. V was shortened by 1 base and J by 0 bases, with 6 bases between the two germline ends. The CDR3 is 14 residues long. In nucleotides, the CDR3 is TGTGCCAGCAGCCAAGCGGGAATGAACACTGAAGCTTTCTTT. Translated: CASSQAGMNTEAFF.

The V and J genes are TRBV4-1 and TRBJ1-5; the D gene is possibly TRBD1 (5 bases). Trimming pared 1 base from V and 2 bases from J, leaving 6 bases between. This CDR3 region has 14 residues. Per germline, CDR1 MGHRA and CDR2 YSYEKL. DNA for the CDR3: TGCGCCAGCAGCCAAGTGGGGGGCAATCAGCCCCAGCATTTT. Protein product: CASSQVGGNQPQHF.

This rearrangement joins TRBV5-1 to TRBJ1-3, with 9 bases fitting TRBD1. The junction had 5 bases not matched to a gene; V was cut back by 0 bases and J by 7 bases. The CDR3 is 15 residues long. CDR1 SGHRS and CDR2 YFSETQ come from the germline V gene. The CDR3 region is CASSLGTGASNTIYF. CDR3 DNA: TGCGCCAGCAGCTTGGGGACAGGGGCTAGCAACACCATATATTTT.

The chain uses TRBV6-1 and TRBJ2-3, with TRBD2 matching over 7 bases. V gave up 2 bases and J gave up 1 base; unmatched junction bases: 9. This CDR3 comprises 17 residues. Per the germline V gene, CDR1 is MNHNS and CDR2 is SASEGT. CDR3 residues: CASSELRGRGGTDTQYF. CDR3 DNA: TGTGCCAGCAGTGAATTGAGAGGGAGGGGAGGCACAGATACGCAGTATTTT.